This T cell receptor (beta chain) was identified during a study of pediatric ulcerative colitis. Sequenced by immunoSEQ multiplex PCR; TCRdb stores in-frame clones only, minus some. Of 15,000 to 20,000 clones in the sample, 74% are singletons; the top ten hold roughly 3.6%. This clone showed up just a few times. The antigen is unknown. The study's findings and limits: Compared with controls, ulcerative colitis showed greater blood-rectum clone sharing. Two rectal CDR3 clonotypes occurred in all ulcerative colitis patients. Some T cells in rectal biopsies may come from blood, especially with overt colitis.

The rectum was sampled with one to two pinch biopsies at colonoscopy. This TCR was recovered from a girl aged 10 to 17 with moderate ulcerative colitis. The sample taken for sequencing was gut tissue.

CDR3 DNA: TGTGCCAGCAGTGTTATACGGCAAGAGACCCAGTACTTC. Its translation: CASSVIRQETQYF. The rearrangement uses TRBV2 and TRBJ2-5; D unclear. Per germline, CDR1 SNHLY and CDR2 FYNNEI. This CDR3 is built from 13 residues. V was trimmed by 4 bases and J by 2 bases, leaving 8 bases between them.